The T cell receptor beta chain described here comes from a study of T cell changes during pregnancy in multiple sclerosis. Measured with immunoSEQ multiplex PCR; TCRdb has only the in-frame clones, and not every one. The sample records under 130,000 clones, roughly nine tenths being singletons. The sequences come from peripheral blood, collected after pregnancy. The source of this sequence is a female donor with multiple sclerosis, enrolled in a pregnancy study.

CDR3 loop: CASSLLAGTDTQYF. CDR3 sequence (DNA): TGTGCCAGCAGCTTACTAGCGGGGACAGATACGCAGTATTTT. V usage is TRBV7-2 and J usage is TRBJ2-3, with 9 bases identical to TRBD2. V shed 2 bases and J 3 bases; nucleotides not matched to a gene: 0. This CDR3 has 14 amino acids. In germline, CDR1 is SGHTA, CDR2 FQGNSA.